This T cell receptor (beta chain) is drawn from a study of tumor-infiltrating lymphocytes in primary liver carcinoma. Across the study: Ranging in age from 30 to 69 years, the patients were men and women. Stage T1-T3 N0M0 and a size of roughly 4.2 to 10 cm characterized the tumors. General study points: Tumors had a significantly higher top-250-clone fraction than blood (p = 0.039).

Co-extraction of RNA and DNA was performed on roughly 17-32 mg of unsorted bulk tissue. Viable tumor cell content exceeded 80% in every tumor sample. This clonotype showed up many times. Antigen: not known. With roughly 540 ng total RNA as template and a constant-region primer, TCR beta cDNA was made. Nested multiplex PCR, run for three rounds with slightly modified ARM-PCR, yielded TCR beta libraries. Forward primers for TRBV1-TRBV30 and a C-beta reverse primer served the first two PCR rounds, at about 9 cycles each. TCRdb reprocessed the multiplex PCR reads via MiXCR and lists one record per CDR3 protein. Here the sample spans 90,000 to 150,000 distinct CDR3 sequences, around two thirds being singletons. Trimming took 5 bases from V and 5 from J; bases not matched to a gene: 14. The CDR3 is made up of 18 amino acids.

The material sequenced was liver tumor tissue from sampling region 1. Subset here: tumor region T1, superior pole. This chain links TRBV12-3 or TRBV12-4 with TRBJ2-1, with 11 bases matching TRBD2. This receptor was identified in a woman in her sixties or seventies with primary liver carcinoma and hepatitis B virus infection. CDR3 sequence reads: CASSPTRSGTSGNNEQFF. The DNA for the CDR3 is TGTGCCAGCAGTCCGACCCGATCCGGGACTAGCGGCAACAATGAGCAGTTCTTC.